What follows are 5 T cell receptor beta chains derived from one specimen sequenced in a study of cytomegalovirus exposure and HLA in healthy donors. With 60 Vbeta and 13 Jbeta primers, the PCR was carried out. Using immunoSEQ multiplex PCR, the repertoire was profiled, and TCRdb retains in-frame clones only, with some absent. The repertoire holds 130,000 or so clones, with roughly 74% as singletons. Specimen: PBMCs. The receptors derive from a man in his forties in good health and CMV-seronegative.

The rearrangement uses TRBV5-1 and TRBJ1-5, with D possibly being TRBD1 (6 bases). Germline lookup yields CDR1 SGHRS and CDR2 YFSETQ. The CDR3 totals 15 residues. The V gene lost 1 base and the J gene lost 8 bases, with 16 bases spanning the gap. The CDR3 sequence is CASSLRPGVGEPQHF. As DNA, the CDR3 is TGCGCCAGCAGCTTGAGGCCAGGGGTAGGGGAGCCCCAGCATTTT.

This clone was seen a handful of times. This chain connects TRBV23-1 to TRBJ1-1, with no clear D. TRBV23-1 is known as an ORF, though its function is uncertain. Trimming stripped 3 bases from V and 5 bases from J, with 10 bases between. This CDR3 has 13 residues. The CDR3 sequence: CASSHTWRTEAFF. Written as DNA, the CDR3 is TGCGCCAGCAGTCACACATGGAGAACTGAAGCTTTCTTT.

The gene calls are TRBV2 and TRBJ1-2; 8 nucleotides align to TRBD1. This CDR3 has 13 residues. Trimming took 8 bases from V and 2 from J; bases not matched to a gene: 4. CDR1 and CDR2 from the germline V gene are SNHLY and FYNNEI. This CDR3 reads CASRTGTNYGYTF. DNA of the CDR3: TGTGCCAGCCGGACAGGGACAAACTATGGCTACACCTTC.

This chain links TRBV5-1 with TRBJ1-2; 9 bases match TRBD1. The CDR3 totals 13 residues. The germline V gene has CDR1 SGHRS and CDR2 YFSETQ. The J segment lost 8 bases and the V segment lost 4 bases, leaving 6 bases of the junction unmatched. The CDR3 protein is CASSQDRGRGYTF. CDR3 sequence (DNA): TGCGCCAGCAGCCAGGACAGGGGACGGGGCTACACCTTC. Filled out from reference TRBV5-1 and TRBJ1-2, the complete variable domain reads KAGVTQTPRYLIKTRGQQVTLSCSPISGHRSVSWYQQTPGQGLQFLFEYFSETQRNKGNFPGRFSGRQFSNSRSEMNVSTLELGDSALYLCASSQDRGRGYTFGSGTRLTVV.

As DNA, the CDR3 is TGTGCCAGCAGCCCATCGGGAGACTATGGCTACACCTTC. Translated, it gives CASSPSGDYGYTF. This sequence joins TRBV7-2 and TRBJ1-2; the D is unclear. V was cut by 5 bases and J by 3 bases, with 10 bases left in between. The CDR3 is made up of 13 amino acids. The germline gives CDR1 SGHTA, CDR2 FQGNSA.